Described below is a single T cell receptor beta chain sequence and its context. These data are taken from a study of blood T cell repertoires in COVID-19. Study as a whole: Sources were T cells, B-cell-depleted T cells, or PBMCs; the material itself was cDNA or gDNA.

Libraries were prepared by immunoSEQ multiplex PCR; TCRdb keeps only in-frame clonotypes and omits some of them. The top ten hold 0.85% to 0.9% of the sample, which has 200,000 to 300,000 clones, 85% to 90% seen once. CDR1 is SGHKS, CDR2 YYEKEE, per germline (reference sequence). The V and J ends lost 0 bases and 0 bases respectively, with 10 bases between them. The CDR3 sequence is 16 residues long. The cohort comprised adults aged roughly 18 to 100 years residing in about two dozen US areas. People in the exposed group encountered a COVID-19 case within 2 weeks before entering the study. V and J are TRBV5-5 and TRBJ1-3; D gene ambiguous. Sequencing was done on a sample of PBMCs or T cells enriched from blood (not recorded which). The clonotype was recovered from a man between 50 and 59 years old who had been exposed to COVID-19. CDR3 nucleotides: TGTGCCAGCAGCTTGGGGAGCTCTCACTCTGGAAACACCATATATTTT. Translated, it gives CASSLGSSHSGNTIYF.